The sequence of this T cell receptor (beta chain) was determined in a study of graft-versus-host responses after intestinal transplantation. Study summary: Transplants given to recipients were multivisceral, liver-intestinal, or isolated intestinal. Once they had received anti-thymocyte globulin induction, all recipients took tacrolimus and steroids for approximately 3 years.

Profiling relied on immunoSEQ multiplex PCR, and the TCRdb table lists in-frame clones only, not all of them. The profile shows 100,000 to 140,000 clones, about 87% of them singletons. V gave up 0 bases and J gave up 5 bases, with 7 bases separating them. Germline V lookup: CDR1 MRHNA, CDR2 SNTAGT. This CDR3 has 13 residues. Study results and caveats: Within allografts, high graft-versus-host to host-versus-graft clonal ratios were seen among patients with graft-donor T cell macrochimerism.

Of note for this clone: What it binds is not known.

This TCR was sampled from a human donor who was the organ donor for an intestinal transplant. The source material was unstimulated CD4+ T cells sorted from spleen or lymph node cells, sampled before transplant. The chain carries TRBV6-4 and TRBJ2-5; D perhaps matches TRBD1 (6 bases). For the CDR3, the DNA is TGTGCCAGCAGTGACTCACAGGGCGAGACCCAGTACTTC. This gives the protein CASSDSQGETQYF.